Included here is one TCR beta chain sequence, with context. Its antigen is unidentified. Purified naive CD4+ T cells were depleted of CD25+ Tregs. Constant-region reverse primers amplified full-length variable regions, followed by semi-nested Nested Universal Primer A PCR. TCRdb reprocessed the 5' RACE reads with MiXCR, giving one entry per CDR3 protein. Of fewer than 65,000 distinct CDR3 sequences in the sample, nearly 30% were seen once. Study results and limitations: Tumor Tregs overlapped most with tumor, then blood, naive CD4+ cells. Tumor memory CD4+ T cell TCR gene usage was found to cluster with blood and lymph node memory CD4+ cells and with lymph node naive CD4+ cells.

The germline V gene encodes CDR1 SEHNR and CDR2 FQNEAQ (reference sequence). This CDR3 is 14 amino acids long. The V end was cut by 3 bases, the J end by 2 bases, with 11 bases between. V usage is TRBV7-9 and J usage is TRBJ2-7; no firm D call. The sequenced sample consisted of tumor-infiltrating naive CD4+ T cells sorted from the breast tumor. Subset of the sample: naive CD4+ T cells, CD4+CD45RA+CD25-. The sequence derives from a female donor with breast cancer. In nucleotides, the CDR3 is TGTGCCAGCAGCTTCCCCCGTGACCCCTACGAGCAGTACTTC. The encoded protein is CASSFPRDPYEQYF.